The clone carrying this T cell receptor (beta chain) was detected only a few times. TCRdb's table, derived via immunoSEQ multiplex PCR, lists solely in-frame clones and lacks some. The sample gives 140,000 to 150,000 clones, around 84% of which show up once; approximately 4.7% is in the top ten. This record belongs to a study of T cell responses to AZD1222 COVID-19 vaccine. The sequence was obtained from an adult who received the AZD1222 COVID-19 vaccine. Sequences were derived from peripheral blood, sampled 28 days after the second AZD1222 dose.

CDR3 protein: CASTRLADLRDTQYF. The CDR3 DNA follows: TGTGCCAGCACGCGACTAGCGGACCTCCGGGATACGCAGTATTTT. The rearrangement uses TRBV27 and TRBJ2-3; 9 bases map to TRBD2. This CDR3 is 15 amino acids long. Germline V CDR1 and CDR2: MNHEY, SMNVEV (reference sequence). V gave up 7 bases and J gave up 6 bases; unmatched junction bases: 11.